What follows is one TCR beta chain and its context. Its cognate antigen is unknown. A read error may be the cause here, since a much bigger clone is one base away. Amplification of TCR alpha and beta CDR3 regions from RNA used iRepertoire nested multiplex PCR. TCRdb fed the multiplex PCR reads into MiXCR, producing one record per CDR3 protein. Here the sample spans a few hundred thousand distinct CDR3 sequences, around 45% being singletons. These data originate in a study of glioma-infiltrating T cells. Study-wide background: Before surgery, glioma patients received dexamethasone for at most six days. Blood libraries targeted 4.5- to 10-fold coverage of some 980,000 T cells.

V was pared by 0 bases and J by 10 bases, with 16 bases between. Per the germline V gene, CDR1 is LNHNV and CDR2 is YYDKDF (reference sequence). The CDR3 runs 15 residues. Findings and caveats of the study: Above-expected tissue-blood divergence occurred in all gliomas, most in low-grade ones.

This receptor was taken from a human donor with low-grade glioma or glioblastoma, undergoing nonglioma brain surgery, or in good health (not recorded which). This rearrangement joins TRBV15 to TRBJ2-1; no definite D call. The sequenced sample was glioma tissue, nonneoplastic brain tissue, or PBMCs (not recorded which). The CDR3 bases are TGTGCCACCAGCAGAGACCCACACCGCCTTAACGAGCAGTTCTTC. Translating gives CATSRDPHRLNEQFF.